The 26 T cell receptor beta chains presented below share a single source sample, sequenced in a study of shared clonotypes between healthy human individuals. Profiled with immunoSEQ multiplex PCR; TCRdb holds only in-frame clones, not every one. The table has over 1.5 million clones, 98% seen once. Sample: naive CD4+ T cells sorted from blood. Stated subset: CD45RA+ positively selected. These receptors came from a man aged 25 to 40 in good health.

The chain is built from TRBV10-3 and TRBJ2-2, with 12 bases that match TRBD2. V shed 6 bases and J 2 bases; nucleotides not matched to a gene: 7. The CDR3 runs to 17 residues. Germline lookup yields CDR1 ENHRY and CDR2 SYGVKD. The CDR3 nucleotides are TGTGCCATCAGGATGACTAGCGGGAGACCTAACACCGGGGAGCTGTTTTTT. This gives the protein CAIRMTSGRPNTGELFF.

V gene TRBV9 combines with J gene TRBJ2-2; TRBD2 agrees at 8 bases. CDR1 SGDLS and CDR2 YYNGEE come from the germline V gene. V lost 3 bases, J lost 9 bases, and 10 bases stayed unmatched. This CDR3 spans 15 amino acids. In DNA, the CDR3 is TGTGCCAGCAGCGCGGGACGGGAGGGCCCTCGGGAGCTGTTTTTT. This codes for CASSAGREGPRELFF.

The chain has TRBV9 and TRBJ1-2, with D unclear. CDR3 length: 15 amino acids. Germline V gene sequence: CDR1 SGDLS, CDR2 YYNGEE. The ends were cut back, 3 bases at V and 4 bases at J, with 16 bases in the middle. The CDR3 region is CASSGGPRFLYGYTF. CDR3 DNA: TGTGCCAGCAGCGGAGGGCCCAGATTTCTCTATGGCTACACCTTC.

This sequence joins TRBV27 and TRBJ2-7, with TRBD2 identical over 11 bases. J gave up 6 bases and V 3 bases, and 10 bases lay outside the gene matches. CDR3 length equals 16 residues. Germline lookup yields CDR1 MNHEY and CDR2 SMNVEV (reference sequence). CDR3: CASSFGVAGGPGEQYF. CDR3 nucleotides: TGTGCCAGCAGTTTTGGGGTAGCGGGAGGGCCGGGCGAGCAGTACTTC.

About this clone itself: Mismatch with germline at one junction end may stem from a read error. This chain uses TRBV6-5 with TRBJ2-7, with D tentatively TRBD1 (7 bases). The CDR3 extends over 13 amino acids. Germline-derived CDR1 and CDR2 are MNHEY and SVGAGI. The CDR3 DNA reads TGTGCCAGCAGCCTGGGACTTACAGGGGATCAGCACTTC. Residues: CASSLGLTGDQHF.

The chain employs TRBV28 and TRBJ1-5; TRBD1 matches at 7 bases. This CDR3 comprises 18 residues. V shed 6 bases and J 0 bases; nucleotides not matched to a gene: 14. CDR1 MDHEN and CDR2 SYDVKM come from the germline V gene. CDR3 loop: CASSSPPGQLNSNQPQHF. CDR3 nucleotides: TGTGCCAGCAGCTCGCCACCGGGACAGCTGAATAGCAATCAGCCCCAGCATTTT.

The genes are TRBV27 and TRBJ2-7; D remains unclear. Germline CDR1 and CDR2: MNHEY and SMNVEV (reference sequence). The V gene lost 1 base and the J gene lost 0 bases, with 10 bases spanning the gap. The CDR3 totals 15 residues. The CDR3 region has the DNA TGTGCCAGCAGTTTATTAGGGTCAACCTCCTACGAGCAGTACTTC. This gives the protein CASSLLGSTSYEQYF.

This chain connects TRBV10-3 to TRBJ2-2; D is ambiguous. Germline CDR1 is ENHRY and CDR2 is SYGVKD. Trimming cost V 10 bases and J 4 bases, with 10 bases left between them. This CDR3 region has 12 residues. This CDR3 reads CATRWGTGELFF. The CDR3 nucleotides are TGTGCCACACGCTGGGGCACCGGGGAGCTGTTTTTT.

This sequence joins TRBV7-9 and TRBJ2-5; D call uncertain. V lost 7 bases to trimming and J lost 3 bases, with 12 bases between them. The CDR3 is 13 residues long. CDR1 is SEHNR and CDR2 is FQNEAQ in the germline V gene (reference sequence). The CDR3 coding sequence is TGTGCCAGCACCAGTGTGGGGAAAGAGACCCAGTACTTC. Translating gives CASTSVGKETQYF.

This clone was seen once. Within the sample, other DNA sequences also encode this same CDR3. The DNA for the CDR3 is TGCAGCGTTCTTTCCGGGAGCACAGATACGCAGTATTTT. Protein: CSVLSGSTDTQYF. The chain employs TRBV29-1 and TRBJ2-3; D not certain. V shed 5 bases and J shed 0 bases, with 9 bases lying between them. There are 13 residues in the CDR3. Germline V CDR1 and CDR2: SQVTM, ANQGSEA.

The chain links TRBV18 to TRBJ1-2; 8 nucleotides match TRBD1. The J segment lost 5 bases and the V segment lost 3 bases, leaving 5 bases of the junction unmatched. The germline V gene has CDR1 KGHSH and CDR2 LQKENI. The CDR3 has 14 residues. This CDR3 reads CASSPGQGSYGYTF. The CDR3 nucleotides read TGTGCCAGCTCACCTGGACAGGGTAGTTATGGCTACACCTTC.

The chain carries TRBV7-9 and TRBJ1-2; D unclear. The V gene's germline CDR1 is SEHNR and CDR2 FQNEAQ (reference sequence). The CDR3 has 13 amino acids. V was clipped by 1 base and J by 4 bases, with 7 bases between them. CDR3: CASSLEVSYGYTF. The CDR3, as DNA: TGTGCCAGCAGCTTAGAAGTCAGCTATGGCTACACCTTC.

The chain has TRBV29-1 and TRBJ2-1, with 9 bases aligning to TRBD2. Germline CDR1 is SQVTM and CDR2 is ANQGSEA. The CDR3 totals 15 residues. J was trimmed by 5 bases and V by 5 bases; bases with no gene match: 10. CDR3 region: CSVKLRLAEDNEQFF. CDR3 bases: TGCAGCGTTAAACTAAGACTAGCGGAGGACAATGAGCAGTTCTTC.

This clone was seen only once. This rearrangement joins TRBV10-3 to TRBJ1-1; D might be TRBD1 (6 bases). The CDR3 length is 17 residues. Trimming left V 0 bases short and J 2 bases short, with 16 bases between. Germline assignment: CDR1 ENHRY and CDR2 SYGVKD. For the CDR3, the DNA is TGTGCCATCAGTGAGTCGAGGGATGGACAGTTTAACACTGAAGCTTTCTTT. Amino acid sequence: CAISESRDGQFNTEAFF.

This clone appeared a single time. V usage is TRBV5-1 and J usage is TRBJ1-4, with 8 bases aligning to TRBD1. Germline assignment: CDR1 SGHRS and CDR2 YFSETQ. There are 15 residues in the CDR3. With V trimmed by 4 bases and J by 0 bases, 2 bases remained unmatched. CDR3 DNA: TGCGCCAGCAGCCGACAGGGGTCAACTAATGAAAAACTGTTTTTT. It is translated as CASSRQGSTNEKLFF.

The chain uses TRBV18 and TRBJ1-1, with D uncertain. Trimming pared 3 bases from V and 4 bases from J, leaving 18 bases between. The length of the CDR3 is 16 residues. The germline CDR1 and CDR2 sequences are KGHSH and LQKENI. This chain's CDR3 is CASSPSSFGLVTEAFF. In DNA form, the CDR3 reads TGTGCCAGCTCACCCTCCAGTTTCGGGTTGGTCACTGAAGCTTTCTTT.

A single count supports this clone. The chain carries TRBV5-1 and TRBJ2-3; 11 bases align to TRBD2. Germline trimming cut 0 bases from V and 2 bases from J; bases unmatched to any gene: 8. This CDR3 contains 18 residues. The germline gives CDR1 SGHRS, CDR2 YFSETQ. The DNA of the CDR3 is TGCGCCAGCAGCTTGGCCCTACGGACTAGCGGGCCCACAGATACGCAGTATTTT. It encodes CASSLALRTSGPTDTQYF.

This sequence joins TRBV29-1 and TRBJ2-3, with D tentatively TRBD1 or TRBD2 (5 bases each). This CDR3 is built from 13 residues. V gave up 4 bases and J gave up 5 bases, with 13 bases separating them. Germline values: CDR1 SQVTM, CDR2 ANQGSEA. The CDR3 sequence is CSVGGAARDTQYF. CDR3 bases: TGCAGCGTTGGAGGGGCCGCCCGAGATACGCAGTATTTT.

The rearrangement links TRBV28 to TRBJ2-7; 12 positions agree with TRBD2. The CDR3 sequence is 15 residues long. Germline assignment: CDR1 MDHEN and CDR2 SYDVKM. The V gene end was trimmed by 5 bases and the J gene end by 6 bases; junction bases not matched to a gene: 8. CDR3 in DNA: TGTGCCAGCAGTCAATGGACTAGCGGGAAGGGCGAGCAGTACTTC. Amino acids: CASSQWTSGKGEQYF.

V is TRBV4-1 and J is TRBJ2-1, with 9 bases fitting TRBD2. The CDR3 spans 14 residues. V lost 0 bases, J lost 15 bases, and 9 bases stayed unmatched. Germline CDR1 and CDR2: MGHRA and YSYEKL. CDR3 region: CASSQDIRGTSLFF. In DNA, the CDR3 is TGCGCCAGCAGCCAAGATATTCGAGGGACTAGCCTGTTCTTC.

The chain recombines TRBV15 with TRBJ1-4; D is unclear. This CDR3 is 15 amino acids long. Germline assignment: CDR1 LNHNV and CDR2 YYDKDF (reference sequence). Between the trimmed V and J ends, which lost 3 bases and 7 bases, there was a span of 15 bases. The CDR3 here is CATSSRGTAGEKLFF. The CDR3 DNA is TGTGCCACCAGCAGTAGAGGCACAGCCGGTGAAAAACTGTTTTTT.

Worth noting for this clone: At the DNA level, this CDR3 is encoded by other sequences in the same sample as well. The chain recombines TRBV10-2 with TRBJ2-2; the match to TRBD1 covers 7 bases. J gave up 0 bases and V 6 bases, and 1 base lay outside the gene matches. The V gene's germline CDR1 is WSHSY and CDR2 SAAADI. The CDR3 length is 14 residues. CDR3 sequence reads: CASRGTANTGELFF. CDR3 nucleotides: TGCGCCAGCAGAGGGACAGCGAACACCGGGGAGCTGTTTTTT.

The chain couples TRBV19 to TRBJ2-7; D might be TRBD1 (7 bases). V was clipped by 5 bases and J by 6 bases, with 14 bases between them. CDR3 length: 13 amino acids. The germline V gene has CDR1 LNHDA and CDR2 SQIVND (reference sequence). The CDR3 bases are TGTGCCAGTAGTCCCAGGGGGGAGAGCGAGCAGTACTTC. Amino acids: CASSPRGESEQYF.

In regard to this clone: The same CDR3 can be traced to other DNA sequences in this sample. The J gene is TRBJ2-5, the V gene TRBV11-2; the D call may be TRBD1 or TRBD2 (5 bases each). In germline, CDR1 is SGHAT, CDR2 FQNNGV. Trimming stripped 5 bases from V and 2 bases from J, with 9 bases between. The CDR3 is 13 amino acids. The CDR3 protein is CASSPGPQETQYF. For the CDR3, the DNA is TGTGCCAGCAGCCCGGGGCCACAAGAGACCCAGTACTTC.

V and J are TRBV28 and TRBJ1-1; 7 bases line up with TRBD1. The CDR3 is made up of 13 amino acids. Unmatched junction bases numbered 6, after V lost 6 bases and J lost 5 bases. Germline-derived CDR1 and CDR2 are MDHEN and SYDVKM. The CDR3 DNA sequence: TGTGCCAGCAGGGCAGGGGGGTTAACTGAAGCTTTCTTT. Its translation: CASRAGGLTEAFF.

This clone was detected only once. CDR3 DNA sequence: TGTGCCAGCAGTTTAGTCTCTGGAAACACCATATATTTT. It translates to CASSLVSGNTIYF. The rearrangement joins TRBV27 to TRBJ1-3; the D is unclear. V shed 2 bases and J shed 0 bases, with 2 bases lying between them. Per the germline V gene, CDR1 is MNHEY and CDR2 is SMNVEV (reference sequence). This CDR3 has 13 amino acids.